The TCR beta chain described here comes from a study of T cells in localized non-small cell lung cancer. Study-wide results and limits: Longer overall survival accompanied higher blood T cell density. Tumor showed lower T cell clonality than uninvolved adjacent lung, where it was highest. Adjacent lung tissue had a median approximately 61 of the top 100 clones found in the tumor. Since sequencing was restricted to only one region of the tumor, intratumor heterogeneity remains a possibility.

Points on this clone: The antigen remains unidentified.

V was pared by 3 bases and J by 3 bases, with 8 bases between. CDR1 and CDR2 from the germline V gene are SGHVS and FNYEAQ. The CDR3 consists of 14 residues. Some clones are missing from TCRdb's copy, which holds only in-frame ones; the method was immunoSEQ multiplex PCR. The table has about 11,000 clones, around 82% seen once. The chain carries TRBV7-6 and TRBJ1-4; possible D gene TRBD1, 6 bases. The specimen was peripheral blood mononuclear cells, collected before any cancer treatment. The sequence was collected from a female donor older than 55 with stage II lung adenocarcinoma. The CDR3 DNA reads as TGTGCCAGCAGCTTGGGGACACCTAATGAAAAACTGTTTTTT. Its translation: CASSLGTPNEKLFF.